This is a list of T cell receptor beta chains from one sample in a study of tumor-infiltrating lymphocytes in oesophageal squamous cell carcinoma. TCRdb re-derived calls from the PCR reads in MiXCR, one entry per CDR3 protein. The sample records over 20,000 distinct CDR3 sequences, around a third being singletons. Sequencing was carried out using esophageal tumor tissue. Receptors were obtained from a female donor with esophageal squamous cell carcinoma. The CDR3 runs from the conserved cysteine through the conserved F or W. D genes are given only for firm matches. Clone size is stated in some rows and not others, as once, few, many or a class when expanded.

j_call: TRBJ1-5
clone_size: many
d_call: TRBD1
v_call: TRBV28
cdr3_aa: CASSFRQGARNQPQHF
cdr3_nt: TGTGCCAGCAGTTTTCGGCAGGGGGCGCGCAATCAGCCCCAGCATTTT

j_call: TRBJ2-1
clone_size: medium-sized
d_call: .
v_call: TRBV7-2
cdr3_aa: CASSPSTYNEQFF
cdr3_nt: TGTGCCAGCAGCCCTAGCACCTACAATGAGCAGTTCTTC

j_call: TRBJ1-2
clone_size: .
d_call: .
v_call: TRBV4-1
cdr3_aa: CASSQDSGYGYTF
cdr3_nt: TGTGCCAGCAGCCAAGATTCAGGGTATGGCTACACCTTC

j_call: TRBJ1-2
clone_size: many
d_call: TRBD1
v_call: TRBV12-3/TRBV12-4
cdr3_aa: CASRPNQGARGYTF
cdr3_nt: TGTGCCAGCAGGCCAAACCAGGGGGCACGTGGCTACACCTTC

j_call: TRBJ2-1
clone_size: medium-sized
d_call: .
v_call: TRBV7-2
cdr3_aa: CASRKGGSSYNEQFF
cdr3_nt: TGTGCCAGCAGGAAAGGGGGAAGCTCCTACAATGAGCAGTTCTTC

j_call: TRBJ1-2
clone_size: .
d_call: .
v_call: TRBV3-1
cdr3_aa: CASSQGVYGYTF
cdr3_nt: TGTGCCAGCAGCCAAGGGGTATATGGCTACACCTTC

j_call: TRBJ2-7
clone_size: many
d_call: .
v_call: TRBV7-6
cdr3_aa: CASSSGSGQGPYEQYF
cdr3_nt: TGTGCCAGCAGCTCGGGGTCGGGGCAGGGCCCCTACGAGCAGTACTTC

j_call: TRBJ2-2
clone_size: medium-sized
d_call: TRBD2
v_call: TRBV7-9
cdr3_aa: CASRGGTSPTGELFF
cdr3_nt: TGTGCCAGCAGGGGTGGGACTAGCCCCACCGGGGAGCTGTTTTTT

j_call: TRBJ1-5
clone_size: .
d_call: TRBD1
v_call: TRBV6-1
cdr3_aa: CASSGTGGGVPQHF
cdr3_nt: TGTGCCAGCAGTGGGACAGGGGGCGGGGTGCCCCAGCATTTT

j_call: TRBJ2-5
clone_size: many
d_call: .
v_call: TRBV2
cdr3_aa: CASSRGKETQYF
cdr3_nt: TGTGCCAGCAGCAGGGGAAAAGAGACCCAGTACTTC

j_call: TRBJ2-2
clone_size: many
d_call: .
v_call: TRBV6-6
cdr3_aa: CASSYSHANTGELFF
cdr3_nt: TGTGCCAGCAGTTACTCCCATGCGAACACCGGGGAGCTGTTTTTT

j_call: TRBJ2-7
clone_size: .
d_call: TRBD2
v_call: TRBV6-8
cdr3_aa: CASISLAGGVSEQYF
cdr3_nt: TGTGCCAGCATCTCACTAGCGGGAGGTGTTAGCGAGCAGTACTTC

j_call: TRBJ2-3
clone_size: few
d_call: TRBD2
v_call: TRBV7-9
cdr3_aa: CASSFLQAGGTDTHYF
cdr3_nt: TGTGCCAGCAGCTTCTTACAAGCGGGGGGCACAGATACGCACTATTTT

j_call: TRBJ2-2
clone_size: few
d_call: .
v_call: TRBV10-3
cdr3_aa: CAISERGGSQGYTGELFF
cdr3_nt: TGTGCCATCAGTGAGAGAGGGGGTAGTCAGGGGTACACCGGGGAGCTGTTTTTT

j_call: TRBJ2-7
clone_size: few
d_call: TRBD1
v_call: TRBV19
cdr3_aa: CASSIAGQGTYEQYF
cdr3_nt: TGTGCCAGTAGTATAGCGGGACAGGGAACCTACGAGCAGTACTTC

j_call: TRBJ2-1
clone_size: .
d_call: TRBD1
v_call: TRBV7-9
cdr3_aa: CASSTDRVSYNEQFF
cdr3_nt: TGTGCCAGCAGCACGGACAGGGTATCCTACAATGAGCAGTTCTTC

j_call: TRBJ1-1
clone_size: many
d_call: .
v_call: TRBV19
cdr3_aa: CASSIKAMNTEAFF
cdr3_nt: TGTGCCAGTAGTATAAAGGCAATGAACACTGAAGCTTTCTTT

j_call: TRBJ2-7
clone_size: many
d_call: TRBD2
v_call: TRBV6-6
cdr3_aa: CASSYRTSGSPYEQYF
cdr3_nt: TGTGCCAGCAGTTACCGGACTAGCGGGAGCCCCTACGAGCAGTACTTC

j_call: TRBJ2-1
clone_size: .
d_call: .
v_call: TRBV18
cdr3_aa: CASSRVLAASYNEQFF
cdr3_nt: TGTGCCAGCTCAAGAGTTTTAGCGGCTTCCTACAATGAGCAGTTCTTC

j_call: TRBJ2-4
clone_size: .
d_call: .
v_call: TRBV7-2
cdr3_aa: CASSSGVSHEQYF
cdr3_nt: TGTGCCAGCAGCTCGGGGGTTTCCCATGAGCAGTACTTC

j_call: TRBJ2-5
clone_size: few
d_call: TRBD2
v_call: TRBV4-2
cdr3_aa: CASSQAFASGRNEQYF
cdr3_nt: TGTGCCAGCAGCCAAGCCTTCGCTAGCGGGAGAAATGAGCAGTACTTC

j_call: TRBJ2-6
clone_size: many
d_call: .
v_call: TRBV5-4
cdr3_aa: CASRSGESGANVLTF
cdr3_nt: TGTGCCAGCAGATCAGGGGAATCTGGGGCCAACGTCCTGACTTTC

j_call: TRBJ1-6
clone_size: many
d_call: TRBD1
v_call: TRBV6-1
cdr3_aa: CASSPTRTGRNSPLHF
cdr3_nt: TGTGCCAGCAGTCCGACAAGGACAGGGCGAAATTCACCCCTCCACTTT

j_call: TRBJ2-5
clone_size: .
d_call: .
v_call: TRBV11-3
cdr3_aa: CASSLGGAVQETQYF
cdr3_nt: TGTGCCAGCAGCTTAGGGGGGGCGGTGCAAGAGACCCAGTACTTC

j_call: TRBJ1-2
clone_size: .
d_call: .
v_call: TRBV2
cdr3_aa: CAIRGGQDYGYTF
cdr3_nt: TGTGCCATCCGAGGAGGGCAAGACTATGGCTACACCTTC

j_call: TRBJ2-5
clone_size: once
d_call: .
v_call: TRBV7-3
cdr3_aa: CASSLQGDETQYF
cdr3_nt: TGTGCCAGCAGCTTACAGGGCGATGAGACCCAGTACTTC

j_call: TRBJ2-5
clone_size: .
d_call: TRBD1
v_call: TRBV28
cdr3_aa: CASRRQGHEQYF
cdr3_nt: TGTGCCAGCAGACGACAGGGGCATGAGCAGTACTTC

j_call: TRBJ2-1
clone_size: .
d_call: .
v_call: TRBV24-1
cdr3_aa: CATSDNSANYNEQFF
cdr3_nt: TGTGCCACCAGTGATAATAGCGCGAACTACAATGAGCAGTTCTTC

j_call: TRBJ2-7
clone_size: few
d_call: .
v_call: TRBV4-2
cdr3_aa: CASSQAQGGISYEQYF
cdr3_nt: TGTGCCAGCAGCCAAGCTCAGGGGGGGATCTCCTACGAGCAGTACTTC

j_call: TRBJ2-3
clone_size: few
d_call: .
v_call: TRBV7-6
cdr3_aa: CASSSASDTQYF
cdr3_nt: TGTGCCAGCAGCTCAGCATCAGATACGCAGTATTTT

j_call: TRBJ1-3
clone_size: .
d_call: .
v_call: TRBV2
cdr3_aa: CASSGLSSGNTIYF
cdr3_nt: TGTGCCAGCAGTGGACTGTCCTCTGGAAACACCATATATTTT

j_call: TRBJ2-7
clone_size: .
d_call: TRBD1
v_call: TRBV12-3/TRBV12-4
cdr3_aa: CASSLGGGQGTYEQYF
cdr3_nt: TGTGCCAGCAGTTTAGGGGGGGGACAGGGAACCTACGAGCAGTACTTC

j_call: TRBJ2-7
clone_size: many
d_call: TRBD2
v_call: TRBV4-2
cdr3_aa: CASSQERTSGNYEQYF
cdr3_nt: TGTGCCAGCAGCCAAGAAAGGACTAGCGGGAACTACGAGCAGTACTTC

j_call: TRBJ2-5
clone_size: .
d_call: TRBD1
v_call: TRBV7-3
cdr3_aa: CASSPGVGQGAGWETQYF
cdr3_nt: TGTGCCAGCAGCCCGGGGGTGGGACAGGGGGCAGGGTGGGAGACCCAGTACTTC

j_call: TRBJ2-1
clone_size: many
d_call: .
v_call: TRBV5-5
cdr3_aa: CASSRLTNSYNEQFF
cdr3_nt: TGTGCCAGCAGCCGGTTGACTAACTCCTACAATGAGCAGTTCTTC

j_call: TRBJ2-5
clone_size: .
d_call: TRBD2
v_call: TRBV12-3/TRBV12-4
cdr3_aa: CASSSGTSSGEKTQYF
cdr3_nt: TGTGCCAGCAGTAGCGGGACTAGCTCGGGGGAAAAGACCCAGTACTTC

j_call: TRBJ1-2
clone_size: few
d_call: .
v_call: TRBV2
cdr3_aa: CAQGTSPYGYTF
cdr3_nt: TGTGCCCAGGGTACCTCTCCCTATGGCTACACCTTC

j_call: TRBJ2-7
clone_size: many
d_call: .
v_call: TRBV19
cdr3_aa: CASSIDPQGNSYEQYF
cdr3_nt: TGTGCCAGTAGTATAGATCCGCAGGGGAACTCCTACGAGCAGTACTTC

j_call: TRBJ2-7
clone_size: few
d_call: .
v_call: TRBV19
cdr3_aa: CASSTYTEPYEQYF
cdr3_nt: TGTGCCAGTAGTACATACACAGAGCCCTACGAGCAGTACTTC

j_call: TRBJ1-4
clone_size: .
d_call: .
v_call: TRBV6-6
cdr3_aa: CASRRGGGNEKLFF
cdr3_nt: TGTGCCAGCAGGCGAGGTGGGGGCAATGAAAAACTGTTTTTT

j_call: TRBJ2-5
clone_size: few
d_call: .
v_call: TRBV27
cdr3_aa: CASSFARSRDNEQYF
cdr3_nt: TGTGCCAGCAGTTTCGCGCGGAGCCGCGACAATGAGCAGTACTTC

j_call: TRBJ1-4
clone_size: many
d_call: .
v_call: TRBV12-3/TRBV12-4
cdr3_aa: CASSFRASGRSNEKLFF
cdr3_nt: TGTGCCAGCAGTTTTAGGGCCTCCGGAAGGTCTAATGAAAAACTGTTTTTT

j_call: TRBJ1-5
clone_size: many
d_call: TRBD1
v_call: TRBV6-1
cdr3_aa: CASRETGGRGQPQHF
cdr3_nt: TGTGCCAGCAGAGAGACAGGGGGAAGAGGTCAGCCCCAGCATTTT

j_call: TRBJ2-5
clone_size: medium-sized
d_call: TRBD2
v_call: TRBV11-2
cdr3_aa: CASSQVAGGDQETQYF
cdr3_nt: TGTGCCAGCAGCCAAGTAGCGGGGGGGGACCAAGAGACCCAGTACTTC

j_call: TRBJ1-2
clone_size: many
d_call: TRBD1
v_call: TRBV12-3/TRBV12-4
cdr3_aa: CASSDRGRGGYTF
cdr3_nt: TGTGCCAGCAGCGACAGGGGGCGTGGTGGCTACACCTTC

j_call: TRBJ2-3
clone_size: medium-sized
d_call: TRBD2
v_call: TRBV7-7
cdr3_aa: CASSLTGGPVDTQYF
cdr3_nt: TGTGCTAGCAGCTTGACGGGAGGGCCCGTAGATACGCAGTATTTT

j_call: TRBJ1-1
clone_size: .
d_call: .
v_call: TRBV20-1
cdr3_aa: CSASGYGGTTEAFF
cdr3_nt: TGCAGTGCTAGTGGCTACGGGGGGACCACTGAAGCTTTCTTT

j_call: TRBJ1-1
clone_size: medium-sized
d_call: TRBD1
v_call: TRBV7-2
cdr3_aa: CASSFFTGVRTEAFF
cdr3_nt: TGTGCCAGCAGCTTTTTTACAGGGGTGAGAACTGAAGCTTTCTTT

j_call: TRBJ1-2
clone_size: many
d_call: .
v_call: TRBV4-1
cdr3_aa: CASSPRERAREGYTF
cdr3_nt: TGCGCCAGCAGCCCCCGTGAGAGGGCGCGGGAAGGCTACACCTTC

j_call: TRBJ2-7
clone_size: few
d_call: TRBD2
v_call: TRBV7-2
cdr3_aa: CASSLAAGGQAYEQYF
cdr3_nt: TGTGCCAGCAGCTTAGCCGCGGGGGGGCAAGCCTACGAGCAGTACTTC

j_call: TRBJ2-1
clone_size: .
d_call: TRBD2
v_call: TRBV19
cdr3_aa: CASSGGTSGSRGEQFF
cdr3_nt: TGTGCCAGTAGTGGGGGGACTAGCGGGAGTAGGGGTGAGCAGTTCTTC

j_call: TRBJ2-7
clone_size: many
d_call: TRBD2
v_call: TRBV6-1
cdr3_aa: CASTPLAGAPEQYF
cdr3_nt: TGTGCCAGCACCCCCCTAGCGGGAGCCCCCGAGCAGTACTTC